Sequencing of this T cell receptor beta chain was carried out in a study of cytomegalovirus exposure and HLA in healthy donors. Use of 60 Vbeta and 13 Jbeta primers characterized the PCR. Measured with immunoSEQ multiplex PCR; TCRdb has only the in-frame clones, and not every one. The sample has about 160,000 clones, around 78% seen once. General observations from the study: Some public TCRs appeared in many individuals, while most sequences were rare. Across HLA loci, a later analysis found differing TCR association rates, with DRB1 most and HLA-C fewest. The study assumed roughly uniform donor sequencing depth for presence/absence analyses. Indistinguishability led to the exclusion of some V segments, TRBV6-2 and TRBV6-3 included.

Points on this clone: Its specificity is not known.

Between the trimmed V and J ends, which lost 5 bases and 8 bases, there was a span of 18 bases. This CDR3 contains 15 residues. Germline V gene lookup returns CDR1 MNHEY and CDR2 SMNVEV (reference sequence). The material sequenced was PBMCs. This receptor was identified in a woman aged 18 to 35 in good health and CMV-seronegative. The rearrangement uses TRBV27 and TRBJ1-4; tentatively, D is TRBD1 (5 bases). This CDR3 is CASSPYWGDGEKLFF. For the CDR3, the DNA is TGTGCCAGCAGTCCCTATTGGGGGGATGGGGAAAAACTGTTTTTT.